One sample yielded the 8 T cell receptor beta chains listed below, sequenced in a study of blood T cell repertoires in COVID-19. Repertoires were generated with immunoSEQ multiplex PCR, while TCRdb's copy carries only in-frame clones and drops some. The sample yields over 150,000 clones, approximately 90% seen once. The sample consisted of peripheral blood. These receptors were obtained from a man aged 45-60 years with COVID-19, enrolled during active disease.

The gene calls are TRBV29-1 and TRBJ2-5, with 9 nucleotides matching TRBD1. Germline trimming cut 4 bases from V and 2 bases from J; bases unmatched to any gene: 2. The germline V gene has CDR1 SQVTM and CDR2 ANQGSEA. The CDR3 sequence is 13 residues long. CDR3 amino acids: CSVAQGAQETQYF. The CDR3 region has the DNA TGCAGCGTTGCACAGGGGGCGCAAGAGACCCAGTACTTC.

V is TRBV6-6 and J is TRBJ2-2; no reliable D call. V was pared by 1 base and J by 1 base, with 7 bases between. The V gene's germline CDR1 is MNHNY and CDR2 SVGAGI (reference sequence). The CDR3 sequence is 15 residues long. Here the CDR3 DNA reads TGTGCCAGCAGTTACTGGGCAGGGAACACCGGGGAGCTGTTTTTT. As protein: CASSYWAGNTGELFF.

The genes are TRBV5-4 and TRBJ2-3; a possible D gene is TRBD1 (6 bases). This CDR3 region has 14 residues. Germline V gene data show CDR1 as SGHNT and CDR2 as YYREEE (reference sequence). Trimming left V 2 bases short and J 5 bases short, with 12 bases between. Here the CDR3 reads CASSFLGAIDTQYF. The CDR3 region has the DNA TGTGCCAGCAGCTTTTTGGGGGCCATAGATACGCAGTATTTT.

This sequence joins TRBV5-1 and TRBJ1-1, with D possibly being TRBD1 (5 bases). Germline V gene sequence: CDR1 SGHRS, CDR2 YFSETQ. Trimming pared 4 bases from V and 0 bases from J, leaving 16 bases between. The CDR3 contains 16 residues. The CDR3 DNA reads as TGCGCCAGCAGCGATGTAGTGGGGCGGATGAACACTGAAGCTTTCTTT. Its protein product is CASSDVVGRMNTEAFF.

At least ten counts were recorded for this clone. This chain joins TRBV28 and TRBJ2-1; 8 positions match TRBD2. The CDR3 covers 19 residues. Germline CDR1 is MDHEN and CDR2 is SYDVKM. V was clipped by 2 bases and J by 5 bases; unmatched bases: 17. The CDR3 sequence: CASSLRQLARGGRNNEQFF. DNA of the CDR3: TGTGCCAGCAGTTTAAGACAGCTTGCGAGAGGCGGGAGGAACAATGAGCAGTTCTTC.

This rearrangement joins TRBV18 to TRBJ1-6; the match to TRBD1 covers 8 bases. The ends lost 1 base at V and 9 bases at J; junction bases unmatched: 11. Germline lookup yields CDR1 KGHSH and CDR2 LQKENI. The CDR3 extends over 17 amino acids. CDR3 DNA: TGTGCCAGCTCACCACGGTCTGGGGGGACAGGTGGTTCACCCCTCCACTTT. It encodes CASSPRSGGTGGSPLHF.

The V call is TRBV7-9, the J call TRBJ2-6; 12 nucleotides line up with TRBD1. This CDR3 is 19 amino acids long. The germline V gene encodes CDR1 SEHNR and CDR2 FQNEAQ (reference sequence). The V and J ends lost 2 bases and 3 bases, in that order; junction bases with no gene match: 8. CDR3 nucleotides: TGTGCCAGCAGCTTACGGACCGGGACAGGGGGCGGTGGGGCCAACGTCCTGACTTTC. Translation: CASSLRTGTGGGGANVLTF. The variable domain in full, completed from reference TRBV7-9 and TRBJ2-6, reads DTGVSQNPRHKITKRGQNVTFRCDPISEHNRLYWYRQTLGQGPEFLTYFQNEAQLEKSRLLSDRFSAERPKGSFSTLEIQRTEQGDSAMYLCASSLRTGTGGGGANVLTFGAGSRLTVL.

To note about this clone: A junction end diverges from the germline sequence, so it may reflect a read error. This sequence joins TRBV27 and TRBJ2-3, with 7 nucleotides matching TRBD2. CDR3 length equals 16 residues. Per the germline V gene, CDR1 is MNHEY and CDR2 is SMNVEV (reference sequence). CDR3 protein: CAGSFPCGGCTDTQYF. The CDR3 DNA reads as TGTGCCGGCAGTTTCCCCTGCGGGGGATGTACAGATACGCAGTATTTT.